Below, 20 T cell receptor beta chains from the same sample are listed, as sequenced in a study of OX40 agonist ivuxolimab in advanced cancers. Libraries were prepared by immunoSEQ multiplex PCR; TCRdb keeps only in-frame clonotypes and omits some of them. The data hold tens of thousands of clones, with 81% observed a single time. Sequencing was performed on CD4+ or CD8+ T cells sorted from blood, taken in a trial of the OX40 agonist ivuxolimab. These receptors came from an adult with an advanced solid tumor such as melanoma, head and neck, liver or kidney cancer.

The V and J genes are TRBV29-1 and TRBJ2-7; 7 bases map to TRBD2. CDR1 and CDR2 from the germline V gene are SQVTM and ANQGSEA. This CDR3 spans 16 amino acids. After removal of 1 base from V and 6 bases from J, the junction contained 15 bases not matched to a gene. Here the CDR3 reads CSVEGTSGEGTGEQYF. The CDR3 DNA sequence: TGCAGCGTTGAAGGGACGTCGGGGGAGGGGACCGGCGAGCAGTACTTC.

The chain is built from TRBV9 and TRBJ2-3, with D perhaps matching TRBD1 or TRBD2 (6 bases each). This CDR3 spans 15 amino acids. Germline V CDR1 and CDR2: SGDLS, YYNGEE. Trimming took off 3 bases at V and 2 bases at J, with 13 bases between the two ends. The CDR3 is CASSASGGPTDTQYF. The CDR3 region has the DNA TGTGCCAGCAGCGCCTCCGGGGGCCCCACAGATACGCAGTATTTT.

The genes are TRBV5-1 and TRBJ2-3; D is uncertain. Per germline, CDR1 SGHRS and CDR2 YFSETQ. The CDR3 contains 10 residues. Trimming left V 9 bases short and J 5 bases short, with 7 bases between. The CDR3 sequence is CAKARDTQYF. DNA of the CDR3: TGCGCCAAGGCAAGAGATACGCAGTATTTT.

This clone was detected only once. The rearrangement links TRBV6-1 to TRBJ1-1; 7 bases map to TRBD1. The V and J ends lost 5 bases and 4 bases, in that order; junction bases with no gene match: 7. The CDR3 sequence is 14 residues long. Germline V gives CDR1 MNHNS, CDR2 SASEGT. The CDR3 region is CASSPTGSTTEAFF. The CDR3 DNA is TGTGCCAGCAGTCCGACAGGGAGTACCACTGAAGCTTTCTTT.

The rearrangement links TRBV7-2 to TRBJ2-5; D unclear. The CDR3 is made up of 12 amino acids. Per germline, CDR1 SGHTA and CDR2 FQGNSA. Deletions cut 11 bases from V and 5 bases from J, with 15 bases between. This CDR3 is CAVRRARETQYF. The CDR3 DNA is TGTGCCGTCCGCCGGGCGCGGGAGACCCAGTACTTC.

J is TRBJ1-2 and V is TRBV6-6; D not resolved. This CDR3 is built from 12 residues. Germline V gene lookup returns CDR1 MNHNY and CDR2 SVGAGI (reference sequence). V lost 5 bases and J 4 bases, leaving 8 bases between the germline ends. CDR3 sequence: CASSGTSYGYTF. CDR3 in DNA: TGTGCCAGCAGTGGCACATCCTATGGCTACACCTTC.

This rearrangement joins TRBV2 to TRBJ1-5, with D perhaps matching TRBD1 (5 bases). V was pared by 6 bases and J by 0 bases, with 15 bases between. Germline CDR1 is SNHLY and CDR2 is FYNNEI. CDR3 length: 16 amino acids. CDR3 sequence: CASRGLGGISNQPQHF. Here the CDR3 DNA reads TGTGCCAGCAGGGGCTTGGGGGGGATTAGCAATCAGCCCCAGCATTTT.

This rearrangement joins TRBV27 to TRBJ1-6; a weak D match, TRBD1 (5 bases). V dropped 10 bases and J dropped 5 bases, with 15 bases sitting between them. CDR1 and CDR2 from the germline V gene are MNHEY and SMNVEV (reference sequence). CDR3 size: 14 residues. In DNA form, the CDR3 reads TGTGCCACGAAAAGAGACAGAAATAATTCACCCCTCCACTTT. Protein: CATKRDRNNSPLHF.

In DNA, the CDR3 is TGTGCCAGCAGTCCATGGACAGGGGGAACCTACGAGCAGTACTTC. Protein sequence: CASSPWTGGTYEQYF. The chain recombines TRBV6-1 with TRBJ2-7; 10 bases align to TRBD1. The V gene's germline CDR1 is MNHNS and CDR2 SASEGT. The CDR3 covers 15 residues. Germline trimming cut 5 bases from V and 2 bases from J; bases unmatched to any gene: 6.

The chain is built from TRBV5-1 and TRBJ2-5; no definite D call. Germline assignment: CDR1 SGHRS and CDR2 YFSETQ. Trimming removed 1 base at V and 1 base at J, with 5 bases between. The CDR3 has 13 amino acids. The CDR3 bases are TGCGCCAGCAGCTTGACAGCCCAAGAGACCCAGTACTTC. Translated: CASSLTAQETQYF.

The J gene is TRBJ2-1, the V gene TRBV5-4, with D perhaps TRBD2 (6 bases). The V gene lost 1 base and the J gene lost 7 bases, with 15 bases spanning the gap. Per the germline V gene, CDR1 is SGHNT and CDR2 is YYREEE (reference sequence). The CDR3 spans 15 residues. The CDR3 reads CASSLFGGNVNEQFF. CDR3 coding DNA: TGTGCCAGCAGCTTGTTCGGGGGTAATGTTAATGAGCAGTTCTTC.

J is TRBJ2-5 and V is TRBV9; no definite D call. Looked up from germline, CDR1 is SGDLS and CDR2 is YYNGEE. V shed 0 bases and J shed 5 bases, with 11 bases lying between them. This CDR3 contains 14 residues. CDR3 amino acids: CASSVAGLSETQYF. The CDR3 nucleotides are TGTGCCAGCAGCGTAGCTGGGTTGTCCGAGACCCAGTACTTC.

The CDR3 loop reads CASSLARAYNEQFF. The CDR3, as DNA: TGTGCCAGCAGCTTAGCCCGTGCATACAATGAGCAGTTCTTC. The V and J genes are TRBV7-9 and TRBJ2-1; D not resolved. Germline CDR1 SEHNR, CDR2 FQNEAQ (reference sequence). Between the trimmed V and J ends, which lost 0 bases and 4 bases, there was a span of 7 bases. The CDR3 extends over 14 amino acids.

The rearrangement joins TRBV2 to TRBJ2-1; 7 positions agree with TRBD1. Germline CDR1 and CDR2: SNHLY and FYNNEI. This CDR3 comprises 14 residues. The J segment lost 5 bases and the V segment lost 6 bases, leaving 7 bases of the junction unmatched. The CDR3 DNA sequence: TGTGCCAGCAGCTGGACAGGCGAGAACAATGAGCAGTTCTTC. Translating gives CASSWTGENNEQFF.

The rearrangement links TRBV18 to TRBJ2-5; D ambiguous. Germline V lookup: CDR1 KGHSH, CDR2 LQKENI. The CDR3 runs 14 residues. Deletions cut 1 base from V and 4 bases from J, with 10 bases between. The CDR3, as DNA: TGTGCCAGCTCACCACTCAGTCCGCCAGAGACCCAGTACTTC. The encoded protein is CASSPLSPPETQYF.

This clone was counted only a few times. The gene calls are TRBV6-5 and TRBJ1-5, with D possibly being TRBD1 (6 bases). The CDR3 loop spans 12 amino acids. Germline CDR1 and CDR2: MNHEY and SVGAGI. Trimming took off 6 bases at V and 4 bases at J, with 7 bases between the two ends. The CDR3 nucleotides are TGTGCCAGCAGCACAGGGAATCAGCCCCAGCATTTT. As protein: CASSTGNQPQHF.

The chain recombines TRBV5-1 with TRBJ2-5; D call uncertain. Germline CDR1 reads SGHRS; CDR2 reads YFSETQ. This CDR3 is 13 amino acids long. V dropped 0 bases and J dropped 3 bases, with 6 bases sitting between them. The CDR3 loop is CASSLAVKETQYF. In DNA form, the CDR3 reads TGCGCCAGCAGCTTGGCCGTTAAAGAGACCCAGTACTTC.

This chain links TRBV9 with TRBJ1-1; D is ambiguous. The ends were cut back, 4 bases at V and 1 base at J, with 14 bases in the middle. CDR3 length: 15 residues. Germline V gene data show CDR1 as SGDLS and CDR2 as YYNGEE. The CDR3, as DNA: TGTGCCAGCAGCCCCAGCCTGGGCGGGAACACTGAAGCTTTCTTT. Residues: CASSPSLGGNTEAFF.

This chain connects TRBV5-1 to TRBJ2-4, with D perhaps matching TRBD1 or TRBD2 (5 bases each). CDR3 length equals 15 residues. V was clipped by 2 bases and J by 9 bases, with 18 bases between them. CDR1 and CDR2 (germline): SGHRS, YFSETQ. The CDR3 spells CASSFTGTPGTIQYF. The CDR3 nucleotides are TGCGCCAGCAGCTTTACCGGGACCCCAGGTACCATTCAGTACTTC.

This chain joins TRBV30 and TRBJ1-2; tentatively, D is TRBD1 (5 bases). This CDR3 contains 14 residues. Germline V gene lookup returns CDR1 GTSNPN and CDR2 SVGIG (reference sequence). The V end lost 2 bases, the J end lost 5 bases, and 15 bases lay between the germline ends. The CDR3 sequence is CAWSRPGRWYGYTF. CDR3 bases: TGTGCCTGGAGTCGACCGGGACGGTGGTATGGCTACACCTTC. Based on the CDR3 plus reference TRBV30 and TRBJ1-2, the full variable domain is SQTIHQWPATLVQPVGSPLSLECTVEGTSNPNLYWYRQAAGRGLQLLFYSVGIGQISSEVPQNLSASRPQDRQFILSSKKLLLSDSGFYLCAWSRPGRWYGYTFGSGTRLTVV.